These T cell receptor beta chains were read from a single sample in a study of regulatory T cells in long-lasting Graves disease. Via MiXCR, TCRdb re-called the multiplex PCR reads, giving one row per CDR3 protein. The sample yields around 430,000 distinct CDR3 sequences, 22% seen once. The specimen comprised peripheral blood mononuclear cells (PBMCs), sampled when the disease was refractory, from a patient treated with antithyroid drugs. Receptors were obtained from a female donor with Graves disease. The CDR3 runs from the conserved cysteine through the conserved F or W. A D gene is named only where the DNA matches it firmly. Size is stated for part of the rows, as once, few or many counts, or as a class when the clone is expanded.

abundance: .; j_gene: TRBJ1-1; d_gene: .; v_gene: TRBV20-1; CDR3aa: CSARDFLPRDTEAFF; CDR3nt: TGCAGTGCCCGGGACTTCCTACCGCGGGACACTGAAGCTTTCTTT
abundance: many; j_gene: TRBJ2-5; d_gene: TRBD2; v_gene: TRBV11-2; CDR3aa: CASSLISGGGETQYF; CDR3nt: TGTGCCAGCAGCTTAATTAGCGGGGGAGGGGAGACCCAGTACTTC
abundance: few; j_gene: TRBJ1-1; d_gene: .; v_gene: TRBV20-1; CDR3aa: CSAASWGVNTEAFF; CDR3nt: TGCAGTGCAGCGAGCTGGGGAGTGAACACTGAAGCTTTCTTT
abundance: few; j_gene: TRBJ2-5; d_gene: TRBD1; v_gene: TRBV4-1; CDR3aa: CASSQPGQVETQYF; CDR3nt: TGCGCCAGCAGCCAGCCGGGACAGGTAGAGACCCAGTACTTC
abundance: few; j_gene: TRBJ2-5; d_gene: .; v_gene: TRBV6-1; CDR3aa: CASRPSGEGGETQYF; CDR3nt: TGTGCCAGCAGACCGAGCGGGGAGGGGGGAGAGACCCAGTACTTC
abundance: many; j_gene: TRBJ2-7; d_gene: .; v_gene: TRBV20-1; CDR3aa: CSAGTPGEQYF; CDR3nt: TGCAGTGCTGGGACACCGGGAGAGCAGTACTTC
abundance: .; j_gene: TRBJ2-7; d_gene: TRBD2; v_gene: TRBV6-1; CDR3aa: CASGEGRKYF; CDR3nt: TGTGCCAGCGGGGAGGGAAGAAAGTACTTC
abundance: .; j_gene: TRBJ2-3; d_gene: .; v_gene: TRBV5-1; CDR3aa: CASSSLFRGAYTDTQYF; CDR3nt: TGCGCCAGCAGCTCCTTATTTCGGGGGGCGTACACAGATACGCAGTATTTT
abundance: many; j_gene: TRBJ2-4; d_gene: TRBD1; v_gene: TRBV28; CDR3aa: CASSSRGTGLAKNIQYF; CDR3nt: TGTGCCAGCAGTTCAAGAGGGACAGGGCTAGCCAAAAACATTCAGTACTTC
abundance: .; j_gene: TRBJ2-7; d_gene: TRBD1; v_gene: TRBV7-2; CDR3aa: CASSLRRDSRSSYEQYF; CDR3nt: TGTGCCAGCAGCTTGCGTAGGGACAGCCGTAGCTCCTACGAGCAGTACTTC
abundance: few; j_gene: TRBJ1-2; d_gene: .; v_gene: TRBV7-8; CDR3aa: CASSLGGAQRNGYTF; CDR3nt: TGTGCCAGCAGCTTAGGGGGGGCGCAGAGGAATGGCTACACCTTC
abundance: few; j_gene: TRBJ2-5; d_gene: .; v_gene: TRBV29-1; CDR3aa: CSVEGTQETQYF; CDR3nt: TGCAGCGTTGAGGGTACTCAAGAGACCCAGTACTTC
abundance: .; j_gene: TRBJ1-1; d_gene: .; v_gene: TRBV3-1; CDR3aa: CASSQDRQVPRNTEAFF; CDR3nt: TGTGCCAGCAGCCAAGATAGGCAAGTCCCTCGGAACACTGAAGCTTTCTTT
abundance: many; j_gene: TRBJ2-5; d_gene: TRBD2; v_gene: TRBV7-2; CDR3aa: CASGSGLAGQETQYF; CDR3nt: TGTGCCAGCGGTAGCGGGCTAGCGGGGCAAGAGACCCAGTACTTC
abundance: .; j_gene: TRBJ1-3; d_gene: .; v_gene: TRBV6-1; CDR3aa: CASSPRGIRSGNTIYF; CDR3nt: TGTGCCAGCAGCCCCAGGGGCATCCGCTCTGGAAACACCATATATTTT
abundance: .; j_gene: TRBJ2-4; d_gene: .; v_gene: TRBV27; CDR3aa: CATRTMDIQYF; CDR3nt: TGTGCCACCAGGACTATGGACATTCAGTACTTC
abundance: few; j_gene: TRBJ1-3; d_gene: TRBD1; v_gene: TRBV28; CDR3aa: CASSLIPTGGLHTIYF; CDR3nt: TGTGCCAGCAGTCTTATCCCGACAGGGGGTTTACACACCATATATTTT
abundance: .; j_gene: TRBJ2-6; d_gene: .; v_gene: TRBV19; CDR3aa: CASTQGLGANVLTF; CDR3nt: TGTGCCAGTACCCAGGGACTCGGGGCCAACGTCCTGACTTTC
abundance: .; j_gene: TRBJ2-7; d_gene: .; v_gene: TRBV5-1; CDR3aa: CASRAAYEQYF; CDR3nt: TGCGCCAGCAGGGCTGCCTACGAGCAGTACTTC
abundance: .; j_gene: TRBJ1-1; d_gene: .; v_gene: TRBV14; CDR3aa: CASSHGRGGEAFF; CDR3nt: TGTGCCAGCAGCCACGGCCGGGGGGGAGAAGCTTTCTTT
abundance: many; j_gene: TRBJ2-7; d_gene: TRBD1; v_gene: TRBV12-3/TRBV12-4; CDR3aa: CASSLAAGGHEQYF; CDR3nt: TGTGCCAGCAGTTTAGCGGCAGGGGGCCACGAGCAGTACTTC
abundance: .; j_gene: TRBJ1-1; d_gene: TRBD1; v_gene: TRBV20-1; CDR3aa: CSADRDGQNTEAFF; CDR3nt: TGCAGTGCTGACAGGGACGGCCAGAACACTGAAGCTTTCTTT
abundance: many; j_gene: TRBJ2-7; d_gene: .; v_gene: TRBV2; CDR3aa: CASSQTLSSYEQYF; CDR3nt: TGTGCCAGCAGTCAAACATTGAGCTCCTACGAGCAGTACTTC
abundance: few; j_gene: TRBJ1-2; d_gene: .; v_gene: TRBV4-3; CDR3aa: CASSHLGMEGVYDGYTF; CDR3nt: TGCGCCAGCAGCCACCTAGGCATGGAAGGGGTCTACGATGGCTACACCTTC
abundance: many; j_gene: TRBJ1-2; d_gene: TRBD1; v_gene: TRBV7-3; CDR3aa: CASSEQPGQLASGYTF; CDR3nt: TGTGCCAGCAGTGAACAACCGGGACAGCTCGCTTCTGGCTACACCTTC
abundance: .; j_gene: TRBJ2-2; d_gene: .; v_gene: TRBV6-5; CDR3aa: CASSSVAGELFF; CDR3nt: TGTGCCAGCAGTTCCGTCGCCGGGGAGCTGTTTTTT
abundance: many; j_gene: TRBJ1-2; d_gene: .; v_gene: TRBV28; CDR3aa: CATLESGGYTF; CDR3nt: TGTGCCACCTTGGAGAGCGGTGGCTACACCTTC
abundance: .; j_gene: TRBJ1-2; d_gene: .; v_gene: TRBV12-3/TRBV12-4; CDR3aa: CASGARRLYGYTF; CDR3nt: TGTGCCAGCGGGGCACGACGCCTCTATGGCTACACCTTC
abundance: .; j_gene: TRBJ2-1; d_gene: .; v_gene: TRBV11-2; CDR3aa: CASSVTRGGFDEQFF; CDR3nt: TGTGCCAGCAGTGTAACAAGGGGGGGCTTCGATGAGCAGTTCTTC
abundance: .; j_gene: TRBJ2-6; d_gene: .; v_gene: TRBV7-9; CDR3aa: CATNDGAHGANVLTF; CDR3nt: TGTGCCACTAACGATGGGGCCCATGGGGCCAACGTCCTGACTTTC
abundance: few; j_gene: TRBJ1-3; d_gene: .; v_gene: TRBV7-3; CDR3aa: CASSFWKSSGNTIYF; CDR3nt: TGTGCCAGCAGCTTCTGGAAGAGCTCTGGAAACACCATATATTTT
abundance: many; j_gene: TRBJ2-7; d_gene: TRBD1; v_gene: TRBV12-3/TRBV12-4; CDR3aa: CASSPETGYEQYF; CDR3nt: TGTGCCAGCAGTCCCGAGACAGGGTACGAGCAGTACTTC
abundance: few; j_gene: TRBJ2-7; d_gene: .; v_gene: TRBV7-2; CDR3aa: CASSLGMAGSYEQYF; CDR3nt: TGTGCCAGCAGCTTAGGGATGGCGGGGAGTTACGAGCAGTACTTC
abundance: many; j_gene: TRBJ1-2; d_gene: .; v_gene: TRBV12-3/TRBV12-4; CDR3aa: CASSHRDWEEYYGYTF; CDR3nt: TGTGCCAGCAGCCATCGTGACTGGGAAGAGTACTATGGCTACACCTTC
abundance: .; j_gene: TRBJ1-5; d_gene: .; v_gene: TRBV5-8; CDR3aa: CASSSSAYSNQPQHF; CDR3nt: TGTGCCAGCAGCTCGTCAGCTTATAGCAATCAGCCCCAGCATTTT
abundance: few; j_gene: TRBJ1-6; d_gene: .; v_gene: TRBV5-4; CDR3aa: CASSLDGGGNSPLHF; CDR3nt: TGTGCCAGCAGCCTGGACGGGGGTGGTAATTCACCCCTCCACTTT
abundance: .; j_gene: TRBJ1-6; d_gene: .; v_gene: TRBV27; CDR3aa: CASKGLRGVYNSPLHF; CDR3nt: TGTGCCAGCAAGGGTCTCCGGGGGGTCTATAATTCACCCCTCCACTTT
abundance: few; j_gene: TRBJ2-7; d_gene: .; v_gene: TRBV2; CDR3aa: CASFGAGTYEQYF; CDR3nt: TGTGCCAGTTTCGGGGCAGGGACCTACGAGCAGTACTTC
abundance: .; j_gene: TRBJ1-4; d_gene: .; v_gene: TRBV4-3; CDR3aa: CASSPQGSTNEKLFF; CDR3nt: TGCGCCAGCAGCCCCCAGGGTTCAACTAATGAAAAACTGTTTTTT
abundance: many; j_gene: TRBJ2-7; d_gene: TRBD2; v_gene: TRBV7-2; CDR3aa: CASSPLRLAGGVQYF; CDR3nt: TGTGCCAGCAGCCCCCTCCGACTAGCGGGGGGGGTGCAGTACTTC
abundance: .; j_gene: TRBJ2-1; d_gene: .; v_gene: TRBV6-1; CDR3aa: CASTLNLRDEQFF; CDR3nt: TGTGCCAGCACCCTGAACCTTAGGGATGAGCAGTTCTTC
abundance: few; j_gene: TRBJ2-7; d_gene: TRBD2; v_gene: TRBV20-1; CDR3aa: CSAYSTSGSRQYF; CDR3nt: TGCAGTGCCTACTCGACTAGCGGGAGCAGACAGTACTTC
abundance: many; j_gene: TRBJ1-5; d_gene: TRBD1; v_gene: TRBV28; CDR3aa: CASSLRGQGAKPQHF; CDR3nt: TGTGCCAGCAGTTTACGTGGACAGGGGGCAAAGCCCCAGCATTTT
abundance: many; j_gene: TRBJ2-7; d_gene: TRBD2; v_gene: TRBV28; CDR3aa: CASSFATSGYYEQYF; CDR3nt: TGTGCCAGCAGTTTCGCGACTAGCGGGTACTACGAGCAGTACTTC
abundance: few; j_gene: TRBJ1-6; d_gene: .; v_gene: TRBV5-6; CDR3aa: CASSLGTYTSPLHF; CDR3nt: TGTGCCAGCAGCTTGGGGACTTACACTTCACCCCTCCACTTT
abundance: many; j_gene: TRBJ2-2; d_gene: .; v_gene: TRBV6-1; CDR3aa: CASVDVASDTGELFF; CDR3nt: TGTGCCAGCGTGGACGTGGCTAGCGACACCGGGGAGCTGTTTTTT
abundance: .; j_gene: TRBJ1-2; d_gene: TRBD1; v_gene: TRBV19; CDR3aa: CASSSSLDREWGYTF; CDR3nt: TGTGCCAGTAGTTCTTCCTTGGACAGGGAGTGGGGCTACACCTTC
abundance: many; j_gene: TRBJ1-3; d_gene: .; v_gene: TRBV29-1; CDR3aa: CSVERGNTIYF; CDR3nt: TGCAGCGTTGAACGTGGAAACACCATATATTTT
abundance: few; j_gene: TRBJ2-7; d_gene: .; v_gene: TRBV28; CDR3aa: CASSPDPQIYEQYF; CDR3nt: TGTGCCAGCTCCCCGGACCCTCAAATATACGAGCAGTACTTC
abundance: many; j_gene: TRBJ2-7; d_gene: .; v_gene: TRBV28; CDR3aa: CASSSLGQPTYEQYF; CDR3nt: TGTGCCAGCAGTTCCCTCGGACAGCCCACCTACGAGCAGTACTTC
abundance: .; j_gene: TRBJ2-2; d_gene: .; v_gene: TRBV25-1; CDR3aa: CASSARANTGELFF; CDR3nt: TGTGCCAGCAGTGCCCGGGCGAACACCGGGGAGCTGTTTTTT